A single sample gave rise to the 14 T cell receptor beta chains below, sequenced in a study of Tregs in tolerant kidney transplant recipients. Recipients received nonmyeloablative bone marrow transplants from related graft donors, with transient mixed chimerism. Assay: immunoSEQ multiplex PCR; the TCRdb copy retains only in-frame clones and omits some. This sample has 65,000 to 85,000 clones, with more than 85% found just once. Specimen: CD4+ T cells from blood (PBMCs), collected 24 months after the transplant. These receptors all stem from a human patient who received a combined kidney and bone marrow transplant. Some T cells may trace back to the graft donor.

V is TRBV10-3 and J is TRBJ2-3; 8 positions match TRBD2. The germline V gene has CDR1 ENHRY and CDR2 SYGVKD. The CDR3 has 17 amino acids. With V trimmed by 6 bases and J by 0 bases, 11 bases remained unmatched. The CDR3 loop is CAIRPGLGTTSTDTQYF. The DNA of the CDR3 is TGTGCCATCAGGCCGGGACTAGGTACCACTAGCACAGATACGCAGTATTTT.

This sequence joins TRBV7-9 and TRBJ2-1, with 8 bases lining up with TRBD2. The CDR3 spans 17 residues. Per the germline V gene, CDR1 is SEHNR and CDR2 is FQNEAQ (reference sequence). Trimming cost V 4 bases and J 5 bases; bases outside gene matches: 13. The CDR3, as DNA: TGTGCCAGCAGCTCCGGGATGCGGGGGGCATACCACAATGAGCAGTTCTTC. Encoded protein: CASSSGMRGAYHNEQFF.

The gene calls are TRBV7-8 and TRBJ1-2, with D maybe TRBD1 (6 bases). Trimming took off 2 bases at V and 1 base at J, with 11 bases between the two ends. The CDR3 sequence is 15 residues long. CDR1 is SGHVS and CDR2 is FQNEAQ in the germline V gene. In nucleotides, the CDR3 is TGTGCCAGCAGCTTAAGAGGACAGCTTAACTATGGCTACACCTTC. This gives the protein CASSLRGQLNYGYTF.

This clone showed up just a few times. The chain links TRBV19 to TRBJ1-5; tentatively, D is TRBD1 (6 bases). The V end lost 4 bases, the J end lost 0 bases, and 19 bases lay between the germline ends. The germline V gene has CDR1 LNHDA and CDR2 SQIVND (reference sequence). There are 18 residues in the CDR3. The CDR3, as DNA: TGTGCCAGTAGTAGTGGACAGCTACCAATCCTTAGCAATCAGCCCCAGCATTTT. Its protein is CASSSGQLPILSNQPQHF.

Notes on this clone: A junction boundary mismatches the germline segment, possibly from a read error. The chain links TRBV5-4 to TRBJ2-5; 11 nucleotides align to TRBD2. The CDR3 is 16 residues long. Germline V gene sequence: CDR1 SGHNT, CDR2 YYREEE (reference sequence). Written as DNA, the CDR3 is TGTGCCAGCAGCTTCGAGGGACTAGCGGCACAAGGGACCCAGTACTTC. It encodes CASSFEGLAAQGTQYF.

The chain has TRBV6-4 and TRBJ1-2, with a weak D call TRBD1 (6 bases). CDR3 length equals 15 residues. Trimming stripped 3 bases from V and 7 bases from J, with 18 bases between. Germline V CDR1 and CDR2: MRHNA, SNTAGT. CDR3 DNA sequence: TGTGCCAGCAGTGAACTTTCGGGGGGCAGATCTGGCTACACCTTC. Amino acids: CASSELSGGRSGYTF.

V is TRBV5-6 and J is TRBJ2-7; possibly TRBD1 for D (5 bases). From germline, CDR1 is SGHDT and CDR2 YYEEEE. Trimming cost V 1 base and J 2 bases, with 7 bases left between them. This CDR3 has 13 residues. CDR3 residues: CASSLRGPYEQYF. The CDR3 DNA reads TGTGCCAGCAGCTTGAGGGGTCCCTACGAGCAGTACTTC.

The chain has TRBV28 and TRBJ1-3, with a possible D match to TRBD1 (6 bases). CDR3 length: 16 residues. Trimming left V 0 bases short and J 3 bases short, with 12 bases between. Per germline, CDR1 MDHEN and CDR2 SYDVKM. CDR3 bases: TGTGCCAGCAGTTTATGGCCAGGGGCTGGTGGAAACACCATATATTTT. It translates to CASSLWPGAGGNTIYF. The full variable domain, with the rest looked up from reference TRBV28 and TRBJ1-3, is DVKVTQSSRYLVKRTGEKVFLECVQDMDHENMFWYRQDPGLGLRLIYFSYDVKMKEKGDIPEGYSVSREKKERFSLILESASTNQTSMYLCASSLWPGAGGNTIYFGEGSWLTVV.

CDR3: CSVAFGDRKIYGYTF. As DNA, the CDR3 is TGCAGCGTTGCGTTCGGGGACAGGAAGATCTATGGCTACACCTTC. The rearrangement links TRBV29-1 to TRBJ1-2; 8 bases are a match to TRBD1. The CDR3 totals 15 residues. Germline CDR1 is SQVTM and CDR2 is ANQGSEA. V lost 4 bases and J lost 4; bases outside the gene matches: 11.

The chain combines TRBV6-1 with TRBJ2-2; 10 bases agree with TRBD2. V was clipped by 3 bases and J by 5 bases; unmatched bases: 12. Germline loops: CDR1 MNHNS, CDR2 SASEGT. This CDR3 is 18 amino acids long. CDR3 residues: CASSDISVGLAVTGELFF. CDR3 in DNA: TGTGCCAGCAGTGACATTTCGGTAGGACTAGCGGTGACCGGGGAGCTGTTTTTT.

The chain uses TRBV7-9 and TRBJ2-7; 8 bases are a match to TRBD1. Trimming cost V 5 bases and J 4 bases; bases outside gene matches: 22. Germline CDR1 and CDR2: SEHNR and FQNEAQ (reference sequence). The CDR3 spans 19 residues. The CDR3: CASSDSKIRQGQYQYEQYF. Here the CDR3 DNA reads TGTGCCAGCAGCGACTCCAAGATTCGACAGGGGCAGTACCAGTACGAGCAGTACTTC.

J is TRBJ2-1 and V is TRBV28; 7 bases are a match to TRBD2. In germline, CDR1 is MDHEN, CDR2 SYDVKM. The CDR3 covers 12 residues. CDR3 residues: CAGGEGYNEQFF. As DNA, the CDR3 is TGTGCGGGGGGGGAGGGCTACAATGAGCAGTTCTTC.

The chain combines TRBV10-3 with TRBJ2-4; 8 bases line up with TRBD2. The germline gives CDR1 ENHRY, CDR2 SYGVKD. With 2 bases clipped from V and 6 bases from J, the junction kept 9 bases outside the gene matches. The CDR3 loop spans 16 amino acids. The DNA for the CDR3 is TGTGCCATCAGTGAGAGGCGGGGGGAGGGCCGAAACATTCAGTACTTC. As protein: CAISERRGEGRNIQYF.

This chain links TRBV4-2 with TRBJ2-3; the D gene is possibly TRBD2 (5 bases). Trimming stripped 0 bases from V and 5 bases from J, with 12 bases between. The CDR3 spans 15 residues. Germline loops: CDR1 LGHNA, CDR2 YNFKEQ. Written as DNA, the CDR3 is TGTGCCAGCAGCCAAGATTTTGAGGGCCTAGATACGCAGTATTTT. It specifies CASSQDFEGLDTQYF.